A single sample is the source of the 18 T cell receptor beta chains below, sequenced in a study of blood T cell repertoires in COVID-19. Method: immunoSEQ multiplex PCR; TCRdb's copy keeps in-frame clones and lacks some. The table has some 270,000 clones, approximately 90% seen once. Sequencing used PBMCs or T cells enriched from blood (not recorded which). The receptors were gathered from a woman aged 30 to 39 with acute COVID-19.

In its sample, this clone was seen once. The rearrangement links TRBV5-1 to TRBJ2-7; 8 bases are shared with TRBD2. The CDR3 consists of 14 residues. V gave up 0 bases and J gave up 3 bases; unmatched junction bases: 2. Germline CDR1 SGHRS, CDR2 YFSETQ. The CDR3: CASSLGLANYEQYF. In DNA form, the CDR3 reads TGCGCCAGCAGCTTGGGACTAGCGAACTACGAGCAGTACTTC.

The rearrangement joins TRBV24-1 to TRBJ2-2, with 8 bases aligning to TRBD1. From germline, CDR1 is KGHDR and CDR2 SFDVKD. The CDR3 is made up of 16 amino acids. V lost 4 bases, J lost 2 bases, and 5 bases stayed unmatched. The CDR3 DNA sequence: TGTGCCACCAGTGACCGGACAGGGACAAACACCGGGGAGCTGTTTTTT. Protein sequence: CATSDRTGTNTGELFF.

The chain joins TRBV29-1 to TRBJ2-7, with 10 bases aligning to TRBD2. V trimming: 6 bases; J trimming: 0 bases; junction bases outside the gene matches: 2. The V gene's germline CDR1 is SQVTM and CDR2 ANQGSEA. The CDR3 is made up of 13 amino acids. Written as DNA, the CDR3 is TGCAGCGTAGCGGGAGGGCCCTCCTACGAGCAGTACTTC. It specifies CSVAGGPSYEQYF.

This chain joins TRBV6-4 and TRBJ2-1; a weak D match, TRBD1 (5 bases). The CDR3 runs 15 residues. Germline values: CDR1 MRHNA, CDR2 SNTAGT. Trimming took off 0 bases at V and 8 bases at J, with 14 bases between the two ends. The CDR3: CASSDSIQGPDEQFF. The CDR3 region has the DNA TGTGCCAGCAGTGACTCGATCCAGGGTCCGGATGAGCAGTTCTTC.

The rearrangement uses TRBV24-1 and TRBJ2-1; 7 nucleotides align to TRBD1. Germline values: CDR1 KGHDR, CDR2 SFDVKD. The junction had 3 bases not matched to a gene; V was cut back by 3 bases and J by 2 bases. CDR3 length: 15 residues. CDR3: CATSDGTATYNEQFF. CDR3 bases: TGTGCCACCAGTGATGGGACAGCCACCTACAATGAGCAGTTCTTC.

The gene calls are TRBV25-1 and TRBJ1-6; the D gene is possibly TRBD1 (5 bases). The CDR3 covers 16 residues. With 3 bases removed from V and 7 bases from J, the gap between germline ends came to 16 bases. Per the germline V gene, CDR1 is MGHDK and CDR2 is SYGVNS. The CDR3 is CASSDIQGFGNSPLHF. As DNA, the CDR3 is TGTGCCAGCAGTGATATCCAGGGCTTTGGAAATTCACCCCTCCACTTT.

The chain combines TRBV5-1 with TRBJ2-7, with 9 bases aligning to TRBD2. CDR1 is SGHRS and CDR2 is YFSETQ in the germline V gene. Trimming took 3 bases from V and 2 from J; bases not matched to a gene: 18. This CDR3 has 19 residues. CDR3 coding DNA: TGCGCCAGCAGCTCGACCATCGGGGACCTTAGCGGGAGTCCCTACGAGCAGTACTTC. Amino acid sequence: CASSSTIGDLSGSPYEQYF.

The genes are TRBV28 and TRBJ1-4, with no clear D. This CDR3 contains 15 residues. Germline V gives CDR1 MDHEN, CDR2 SYDVKM. Trimming cost V 5 bases and J 4 bases, with 14 bases left between them. As DNA, the CDR3 is TGTGCCAGCAGTCCGACCGGCGACATTAATGAAAAACTGTTTTTT. Translating it yields CASSPTGDINEKLFF.

This clone is a singleton in its sample. At one end, the junction sequence differs from germline, possibly due to a read error. In DNA form, the CDR3 reads TGTGCCAGCAGCAAAGTCCAGACAGGGATGGCCCTCAGAACCTTT. It encodes CASSKVQTGMALRTF. V usage is TRBV28 and J usage is TRBJ1-3; 7 bases align to TRBD1. Germline V gene sequence: CDR1 MDHEN, CDR2 SYDVKM. The CDR3 runs 15 residues.

A word on this clone: Germline is not matched at one junction end, which may reflect a read error. This chain connects TRBV10-3 to TRBJ2-2, with D maybe TRBD2 (5 bases). This CDR3 is 14 amino acids long. The germline V gene encodes CDR1 ENHRY and CDR2 SYGVKD. The CDR3 DNA reads TGTGCCATCCTAACAGTACCCGTAGACCGGGGAGCTGTTTTT. Translation gives CAILTVPVDRGAVF.

CDR3: CASSPSQGAGDTQYF. The CDR3 DNA is TGTGCCAGCTCACCGTCCCAGGGGGCTGGAGATACGCAGTATTTT. The chain is built from TRBV18 and TRBJ2-3; 8 nucleotides align to TRBD1. The CDR3 contains 15 residues. The germline V gene encodes CDR1 KGHSH and CDR2 LQKENI. J was trimmed by 5 bases and V by 3 bases; bases with no gene match: 7.

J is TRBJ2-5 and V is TRBV19; TRBD2 agrees at 9 bases. The CDR3 runs to 16 residues. The V gene end was trimmed by 3 bases and the J gene end by 2 bases; junction bases not matched to a gene: 7. Germline V gene data show CDR1 as LNHDA and CDR2 as SQIVND (reference sequence). CDR3 sequence (DNA): TGTGCCAGTAGTATTGGTCTAGCGGGGCAGCAAGAGACCCAGTACTTC. Translation gives CASSIGLAGQQETQYF.

This chain connects TRBV19 to TRBJ1-5, with 10 bases matching TRBD1. The CDR3 length is 15 residues. Losses at the gene ends were 5 bases for V and 6 bases for J; bases not matched to a gene: 7. Germline V CDR1 and CDR2: LNHDA, SQIVND (reference sequence). The CDR3 loop reads CASSVAGQGTQPQHF. As DNA, the CDR3 is TGTGCCAGTAGTGTCGCGGGACAGGGGACTCAGCCCCAGCATTTT.

V and J are TRBV10-3 and TRBJ2-3; 8 nucleotides align to TRBD1. J lost 1 base, V lost 5 bases, and 8 bases had no gene match. The CDR3 has 16 amino acids. Germline V CDR1 and CDR2: ENHRY, SYGVKD. The DNA of the CDR3 is TGTGCCATCAGTCCGGGACAGGAAACGGGCACAGATACGCAGTATTTT. Translation: CAISPGQETGTDTQYF.

In regard to this clone: The same CDR3 also results from other DNA sequences found in this sample. The DNA for the CDR3 is TGTGCCAGCAGCCTCTCCTACGAGCAGTACTTC. It codes for CASSLSYEQYF. The V gene is TRBV7-2, the J gene TRBJ2-7; D is unresolved. The CDR3 consists of 11 residues. CDR1 is SGHTA, CDR2 FQGNSA, per germline. Trimming cost V 5 bases and J 0 bases, with 2 bases left between them.

This clone was detected a few times. The chain carries TRBV2 and TRBJ1-5; perhaps TRBD1 as D (5 bases). Trimming took off 5 bases at V and 6 bases at J, with 8 bases between the two ends. Germline V gene sequence: CDR1 SNHLY, CDR2 FYNNEI. The CDR3 is 12 residues long. The CDR3: CASSPGFQPQHF. The DNA for the CDR3 is TGTGCCAGCAGTCCAGGGTTTCAGCCCCAGCATTTT.

Here the CDR3 DNA reads TGTGCCAGTAGTAGGAGATTCCACAGCGGGTCCTCCTACAATGAGCAGTTCTTC. It specifies CASSRRFHSGSSYNEQFF. The rearrangement joins TRBV19 to TRBJ2-1; possible D gene TRBD2, 6 bases. The germline gives CDR1 LNHDA, CDR2 SQIVND (reference sequence). This CDR3 is built from 18 residues. Trimming took off 4 bases at V and 0 bases at J, with 19 bases between the two ends. The full variable domain, its missing parts supplied by reference TRBV19 and TRBJ2-1, is DGGITQSPKYLFRKEGQNVTLSCEQNLNHDAMYWYRQDPGQGLRLIYYSQIVNDFQKGDIAEGYSVSREKKESFPLTVTSAQKNPTAFYLCASSRRFHSGSSYNEQFFGPGTRLTVL.

The gene calls are TRBV19 and TRBJ1-6, with 8 bases that match TRBD1. Looked up from germline, CDR1 is LNHDA and CDR2 is SQIVND (reference sequence). There are 18 residues in the CDR3. V gave up 3 bases and J gave up 0 bases; unmatched junction bases: 7. CDR3 nucleotides: TGTGCCAGTAGTATGGACAGGGACCTTCACTCCTATAATTCACCCCTCCACTTT. Its protein product is CASSMDRDLHSYNSPLHF.